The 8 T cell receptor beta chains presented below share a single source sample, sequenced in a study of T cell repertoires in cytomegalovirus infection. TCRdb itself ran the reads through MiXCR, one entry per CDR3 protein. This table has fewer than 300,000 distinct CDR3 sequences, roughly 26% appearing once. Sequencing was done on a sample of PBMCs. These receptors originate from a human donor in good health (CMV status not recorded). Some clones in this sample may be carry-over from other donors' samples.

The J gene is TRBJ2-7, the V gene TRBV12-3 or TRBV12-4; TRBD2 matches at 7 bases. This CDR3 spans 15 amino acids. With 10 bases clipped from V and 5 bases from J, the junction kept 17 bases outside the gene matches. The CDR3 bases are TGTGCCACCCGCCTTAAGAGGGAGGGCCTTGACGAGCAGTACGTC. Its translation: CATRLKREGLDEQYV.

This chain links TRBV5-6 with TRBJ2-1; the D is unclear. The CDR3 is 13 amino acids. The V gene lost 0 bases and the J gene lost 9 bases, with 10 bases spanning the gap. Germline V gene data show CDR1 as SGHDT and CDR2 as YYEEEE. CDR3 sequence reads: CASSLVFLGEQFF. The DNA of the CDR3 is TGTGCCAGCAGCTTGGTCTTCCTGGGTGAGCAGTTCTTC.

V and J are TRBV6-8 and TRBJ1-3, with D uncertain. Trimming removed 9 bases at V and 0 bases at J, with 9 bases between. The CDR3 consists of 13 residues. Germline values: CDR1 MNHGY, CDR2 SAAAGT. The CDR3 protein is CASTTGSGNTIYF. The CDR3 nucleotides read TGTGCCAGTACGACTGGCTCTGGAAACACCATATATTTT.

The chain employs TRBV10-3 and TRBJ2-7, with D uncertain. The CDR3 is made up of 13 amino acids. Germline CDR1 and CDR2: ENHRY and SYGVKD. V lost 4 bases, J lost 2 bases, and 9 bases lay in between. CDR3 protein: CAISGTETYEQYF. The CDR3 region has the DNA TGTGCCATCAGTGGGACGGAGACCTACGAGCAGTACTTC.

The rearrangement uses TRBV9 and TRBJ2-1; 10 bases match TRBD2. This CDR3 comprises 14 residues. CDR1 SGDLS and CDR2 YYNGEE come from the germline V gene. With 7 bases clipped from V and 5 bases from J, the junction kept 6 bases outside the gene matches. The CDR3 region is CASAGTSANNEQFF. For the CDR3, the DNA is TGTGCCAGCGCGGGGACTAGCGCGAACAATGAGCAGTTCTTC.

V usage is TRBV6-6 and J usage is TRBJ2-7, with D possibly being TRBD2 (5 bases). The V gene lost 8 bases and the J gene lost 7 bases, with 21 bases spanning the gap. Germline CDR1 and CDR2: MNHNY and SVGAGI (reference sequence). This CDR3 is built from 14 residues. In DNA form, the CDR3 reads TGTGCCAGCCTCCGGGCCCCCGGACTCGGGGAGCAGTACTTC. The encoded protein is CASLRAPGLGEQYF.

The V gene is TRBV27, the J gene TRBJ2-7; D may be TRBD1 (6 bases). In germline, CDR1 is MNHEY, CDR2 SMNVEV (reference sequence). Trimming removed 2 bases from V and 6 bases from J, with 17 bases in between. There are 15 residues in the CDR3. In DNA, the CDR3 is TGTGCCAGCAGTTTAGACAGGACCGCTATAGGCGAGCAGTACTTC. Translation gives CASSLDRTAIGEQYF.

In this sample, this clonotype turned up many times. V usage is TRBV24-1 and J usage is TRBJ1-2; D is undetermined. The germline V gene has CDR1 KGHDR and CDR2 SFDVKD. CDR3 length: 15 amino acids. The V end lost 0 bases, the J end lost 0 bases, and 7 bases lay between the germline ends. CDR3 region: CATSDLQTANYGYTF. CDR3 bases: TGTGCCACCAGTGATTTGCAGACTGCTAACTATGGCTACACCTTC.